This entry lists 22 T cell receptor beta chains sequenced from one sample in a study of siplizumab effects on memory and regulatory T cells. TCRdb's table, derived via immunoSEQ multiplex PCR, lists solely in-frame clones and lacks some. Found here are roughly 100,000 clones, approximately 90% of them singletons; the top ten hold about 1.1%. Sequencing used CD4+ T cells sorted from blood. The receptors were sampled from a human donor in good health.

V and J are TRBV12-1 and TRBJ2-1; the table's D call, TRBD1, was not checked against the DNA. TRBV12-1 represents a pseudogene. This CDR3 has 20 residues. CDR3 loop: CASSFVFPSPGQKTYNEQFF. CDR3 in DNA: TGTGCCAGCAGCTTTGTGTTCCCCTCCCCCGGACAGAAAACATACAATGAGCAGTTCTTC.

This rearrangement joins TRBV7-9 to TRBJ2-6, with D unresolved. Trimming took off 1 base at V and 0 bases at J, with 10 bases between the two ends. Germline CDR1 reads SEHNR; CDR2 reads FQNEAQ (reference sequence). The CDR3 contains 17 residues. CDR3 nucleotides: TGTGCCAGCAGCTTAGTGGGTAGGGACTCTGGGGCCAACGTCCTGACTTTC. The encoded protein is CASSLVGRDSGANVLTF. The full variable domain, its missing parts supplied by reference TRBV7-9 and TRBJ2-6, is DTGVSQNPRHKITKRGQNVTFRCDPISEHNRLYWYRQTLGQGPEFLTYFQNEAQLEKSRLLSDRFSAERPKGSFSTLEIQRTEQGDSAMYLCASSLVGRDSGANVLTFGAGSRLTVL.

J is TRBJ2-1 and V is TRBV6-4; 10 bases fit TRBD1. CDR1 MRHNA and CDR2 SNTAGT come from the germline V gene. V gave up 5 bases and J gave up 8 bases; unmatched junction bases: 9. This CDR3 contains 15 residues. In DNA form, the CDR3 reads TGTGCCAGCAGTTCTCTTGGGACAGGGGCCGATGAGCAGTTCTTC. Its translation is CASSSLGTGADEQFF.

The CDR3 region has the DNA TGTGCCAGTAAGGTAGCGCCCTCCTACAATGAGCAGTTCTTC. Protein sequence: CASKVAPSYNEQFF. This chain links TRBV19 with TRBJ2-1; weak D call: TRBD2 (5 bases). Trimming shortened V by 7 bases and J by 0 bases, and 10 bases separated the two germline ends. Per the germline V gene, CDR1 is LNHDA and CDR2 is SQIVND (reference sequence). The CDR3 spans 14 residues.

The rearrangement links TRBV7-2 to TRBJ2-3; D is undetermined. Germline V gives CDR1 SGHTA, CDR2 FQGNSA. The CDR3 length is 12 residues. The germline V and J ends were trimmed by 4 bases and 4 bases, with 6 bases remaining between them. The CDR3 DNA is TGTGCCAGCAGCTCGCCGGCAGATACGCAGTATTTT. Translation gives CASSSPADTQYF.

The chain carries TRBV27 and TRBJ2-6; D not resolved. This CDR3 region has 14 residues. Germline CDR1 is MNHEY and CDR2 is SMNVEV (reference sequence). Trimming shortened V by 6 bases and J by 0 bases, and 6 bases separated the two germline ends. The CDR3 nucleotides read TGTGCCAGCAGCCCCCACTCTGGGGCCAACGTCCTGACTTTC. This sequence encodes CASSPHSGANVLTF. The whole variable domain, filled in from reference TRBV27 and TRBJ2-6, reads EAQVTQNPRYLITVTGKKLTVTCSQNMNHEYMSWYRQDPGLGLRQIYYSMNVEVTDKGDVPEGYKVSRKEKRNFPLILESPSPNQTSLYFCASSPHSGANVLTFGAGSRLTVL.

This CDR3 is CASSVLGQGHTGELFF. The CDR3 nucleotides are TGTGCCAGCAGCGTACTTGGCCAGGGTCACACCGGGGAGCTGTTTTTT. The genes are TRBV9 and TRBJ2-2; maybe TRBD1 (5 bases). The CDR3 covers 16 residues. CDR1 and CDR2 from the germline V gene are SGDLS and YYNGEE. Trimming pared 1 base from V and 3 bases from J, leaving 13 bases between.

V usage is TRBV19 and J usage is TRBJ2-7; the match to TRBD1 covers 11 bases. This CDR3 comprises 15 residues. With V trimmed by 5 bases and J by 2 bases, 5 bases remained unmatched. Germline CDR1 is LNHDA and CDR2 is SQIVND (reference sequence). CDR3 loop: CASSPGTGGTYEQYF. CDR3 bases: TGTGCCAGTAGTCCAGGGACAGGGGGGACCTACGAGCAGTACTTC.

This clone came up a few times. This chain connects TRBV7-9 to TRBJ2-2; no clear D gene. This CDR3 has 13 residues. V lost 1 base, J lost 4 bases, and 4 bases lay in between. Per germline, CDR1 SEHNR and CDR2 FQNEAQ (reference sequence). The CDR3 DNA sequence: TGTGCCAGCAGCTTAGAGTCCACCGGGGAGCTGTTTTTT. Translating gives CASSLESTGELFF.

The chain couples TRBV19 to TRBJ2-7, with D possibly being TRBD1 (6 bases). V dropped 11 bases and J dropped 3 bases, with 17 bases sitting between them. The CDR3 consists of 13 residues. Germline CDR1 and CDR2: LNHDA and SQIVND (reference sequence). The CDR3 DNA follows: TGTGCCTCTAATGGGGCCAGGGGCTACGAGCAGTACTTC. Its protein is CASNGARGYEQYF. Filled out from reference TRBV19 and TRBJ2-7, the complete variable domain reads DGGITQSPKYLFRKEGQNVTLSCEQNLNHDAMYWYRQDPGQGLRLIYYSQIVNDFQKGDIAEGYSVSREKKESFPLTVTSAQKNPTAFYLCASNGARGYEQYFGPGTRLTVT.

The chain has TRBV29-1 and TRBJ1-3; D is unclear. The germline CDR1 and CDR2 sequences are SQVTM and ANQGSEA. The CDR3 sequence is 12 residues long. Trimming removed 4 bases from V and 2 bases from J, with 6 bases in between. CDR3 in amino acids: CSVADPGNTIYF. CDR3 DNA: TGCAGCGTTGCAGATCCTGGAAACACCATATATTTT.

This rearrangement joins TRBV5-1 to TRBJ2-1, with D possibly being TRBD1 (6 bases). Germline V lookup: CDR1 SGHRS, CDR2 YFSETQ. There are 15 residues in the CDR3. Trimming took off 6 bases at V and 4 bases at J, with 17 bases between the two ends. CDR3 nucleotides: TGCGCCAGCAAACCCCCAGGGACAAAGTACAATGAGCAGTTCTTC. Amino acid sequence: CASKPPGTKYNEQFF.

This clone was picked up one time. V usage is TRBV7-7 and J usage is TRBJ2-5; 7 nucleotides match TRBD1. Germline assignment: CDR1 SSHAT and CDR2 FNYEAQ (reference sequence). CDR3 length: 14 residues. The trim removed 4 bases at V and 7 bases at J, leaving 9 bases unmatched. CDR3 DNA sequence: TGTGCCAGCAGCTCTGACAGGGCCCTGTCGACCCAGTACTTC. Residues: CASSSDRALSTQYF.

The chain is built from TRBV6-5 and TRBJ2-7, with D possibly matching TRBD1 (7 bases). CDR1 is MNHEY, CDR2 SVGAGI, per germline. The V gene lost 6 bases and the J gene lost 3 bases, with 18 bases spanning the gap. This CDR3 contains 15 residues. CDR3 bases: TGTGCCAGCAGCAGACAGGGACTCGGCGACTACGAGCAGTACTTC. It yields the protein CASSRQGLGDYEQYF.

The V gene is TRBV5-6, the J gene TRBJ2-1; D perhaps matches TRBD2 (5 bases). Germline V gives CDR1 SGHDT, CDR2 YYEEEE. The CDR3 sequence is 13 residues long. V lost 1 base and J lost 6, with 8 bases in between. The CDR3 is CASSLPSSNEQFF. The CDR3 DNA sequence: TGTGCCAGCAGCTTGCCTAGCAGCAATGAGCAGTTCTTC.

The chain has TRBV30 and TRBJ1-3; D is possibly TRBD1 (6 bases). Trimming removed 1 base at V and 7 bases at J, with 11 bases between. This CDR3 region has 13 residues. Germline CDR1 and CDR2: GTSNPN and SVGIG (reference sequence). DNA of the CDR3: TGTGCCTGGAGTGCGGGGGCCGGCAACACCATATATTTT. Translating gives CAWSAGAGNTIYF.

This clone was observed once. The gene calls are TRBV4-1 and TRBJ2-3; maybe TRBD1 (6 bases). Trimming shortened V by 0 bases and J by 3 bases, and 13 bases separated the two germline ends. This CDR3 has 16 amino acids. Looked up from germline, CDR1 is MGHRA and CDR2 is YSYEKL. The CDR3 bases are TGCGCCAGCAGCCAAGAACAGGGTGGGTTGACAGATACGCAGTATTTT. Amino acid sequence: CASSQEQGGLTDTQYF.

This clone has just one count. V usage is TRBV7-3 and J usage is TRBJ2-3; D unresolved. Germline CDR1 is SGHTA and CDR2 is FQGTGA. Trimming took 5 bases from V and 5 from J, leaving 11 bases between them. This CDR3 region has 13 residues. CDR3 sequence (DNA): TGTGCCAGCAGCCCTCCTATCGGAGATACGCAGTATTTT. This codes for CASSPPIGDTQYF.

This clone was seen a single time. This chain uses TRBV7-5 with TRBJ2-7; the table's TRBD2 call for D was not verified on the DNA. TRBV7-5 has pseudogene status. The CDR3 runs 18 residues. The CDR3 nucleotides read TGTGTCAGAAGCTCAAACCCCTTCACTAGCGGGAGTACCAACGAGCAGTACTTC. It yields the protein CVRSSNPFTSGSTNEQYF.

The CDR3 protein is CSAITEYGYTF. For the CDR3, the DNA is TGCAGTGCTATCACAGAGTATGGCTACACCTTC. V usage is TRBV20-1 and J usage is TRBJ1-2; D gene uncertain. Germline loops: CDR1 DFQATT, CDR2 SNEGSKA (reference sequence). V dropped 4 bases and J dropped 5 bases, with 8 bases sitting between them. The CDR3 length is 11 residues.

This clone has only one observation. The J gene is TRBJ1-2, the V gene TRBV27; D not certain. CDR1 and CDR2 from the germline V gene are MNHEY and SMNVEV (reference sequence). The CDR3 totals 14 residues. Trimming cost V 3 bases and J 3 bases, with 11 bases left between them. The CDR3: CASSFFPRDYGYTF. CDR3 bases: TGTGCCAGCAGTTTTTTCCCCCGAGACTATGGCTACACCTTC.

CDR3 region: CAWSPGGLNEKLFF. The CDR3 DNA reads TGTGCCTGGAGTCCAGGGGGATTGAATGAAAAACTGTTTTTT. This chain uses TRBV30 with TRBJ1-4; 7 nucleotides agree with TRBD1. The CDR3 loop spans 14 amino acids. The germline V gene has CDR1 GTSNPN and CDR2 SVGIG (reference sequence). Trimming at V came to 2 bases and at J to 5 bases, leaving 5 bases not matched to a gene.